This record covers a single T cell receptor (beta chain). The antigen remains undetermined. The CDR3 has 15 residues. The ends were cut back, 0 bases at V and 1 base at J, with 9 bases in the middle. Germline CDR1 reads SNHLY; CDR2 reads FYNNEI. One entry per CDR3 protein results from TCRdb running MiXCR on the 5' RACE reads. The sample holds about 800,000 distinct CDR3 sequences, approximately 10% seen once. This sample is drawn from a study of CD8 T cells in ankylosing spondylitis. General study results and limits: Ankylosing spondylitis blood seemed to carry a telltale TCR beta motif made of roughly eight highly homologous variants.

V is TRBV2 and J is TRBJ1-1; D gene unclear. Material: blood, either unsorted or a sorted T cell fraction (not recorded which). The sequence came from a male donor with ankylosing spondylitis. CDR3 sequence: CASSEAHISNTEAFF. As DNA, the CDR3 is TGTGCCAGCAGTGAAGCGCATATATCGAACACTGAAGCTTTCTTT.